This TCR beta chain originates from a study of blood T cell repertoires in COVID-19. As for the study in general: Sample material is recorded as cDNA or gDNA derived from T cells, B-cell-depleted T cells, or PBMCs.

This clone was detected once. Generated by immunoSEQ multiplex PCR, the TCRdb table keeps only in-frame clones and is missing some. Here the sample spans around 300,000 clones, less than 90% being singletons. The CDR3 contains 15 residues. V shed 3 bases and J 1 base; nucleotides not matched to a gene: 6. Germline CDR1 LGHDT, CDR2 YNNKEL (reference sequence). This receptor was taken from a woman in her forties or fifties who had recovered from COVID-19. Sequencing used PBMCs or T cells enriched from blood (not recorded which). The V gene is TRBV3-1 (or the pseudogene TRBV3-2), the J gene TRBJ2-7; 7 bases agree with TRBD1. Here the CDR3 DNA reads TGTGCCAGCAGCCAGACCGGGACAGTATCCTACGAGCAGTACTTC. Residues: CASSQTGTVSYEQYF.